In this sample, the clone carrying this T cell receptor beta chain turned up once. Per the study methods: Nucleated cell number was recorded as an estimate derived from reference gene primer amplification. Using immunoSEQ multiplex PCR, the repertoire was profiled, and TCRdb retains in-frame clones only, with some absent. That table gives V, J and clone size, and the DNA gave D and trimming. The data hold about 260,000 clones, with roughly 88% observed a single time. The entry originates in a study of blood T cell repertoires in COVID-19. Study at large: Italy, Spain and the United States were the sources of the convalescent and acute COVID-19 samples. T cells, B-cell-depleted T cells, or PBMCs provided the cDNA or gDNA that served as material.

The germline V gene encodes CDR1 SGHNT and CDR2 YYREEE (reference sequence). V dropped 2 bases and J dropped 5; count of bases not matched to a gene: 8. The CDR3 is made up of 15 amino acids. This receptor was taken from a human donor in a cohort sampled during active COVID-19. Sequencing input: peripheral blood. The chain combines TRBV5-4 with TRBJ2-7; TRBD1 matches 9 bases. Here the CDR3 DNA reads TGTGCCAGCAGCTTTCCGGGACAGGGACACCACGAGCAGTACTTC. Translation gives CASSFPGQGHHEQYF.